The clone carrying this T cell receptor (beta chain) was detected many times. Its antigen is not known. The sample comes from a study of T cells in Graves' hyperthyroidism and ophthalmopathy. The overall study: Blood from the periphery was taken at initial diagnosis, before any treatment. Study-level results: Expanded thyroid clonotypes (above 0.001) were mostly also found in blood. Ophthalmopathy could be told apart from stable hyperthyroidism with a 13 V-J model.

This CDR3 spans 14 amino acids. Trimming left V 0 bases short and J 4 bases short, with 12 bases between. The germline gives CDR1 SQVTM, CDR2 ANQGSEA. TCR beta CDR3 region amplification was performed from RNA transcripts. Initially, a first-round RT-PCR of the TCR CDR3 employed the HTBI primer set. TCRdb re-called the multiplex PCR reads with MiXCR, one entry per CDR3 protein. This sample carries roughly 580,000 distinct CDR3 sequences, approximately 15% of them seen once, and the ten largest clones take 5.5% to 7.5%. This receptor was identified in a woman aged 25 to 45 with Graves' hyperthyroidism that later progressed to Graves' ophthalmopathy. The V call is TRBV29-1, the J call TRBJ1-1; tentatively, D is TRBD1 (5 bases). Sequencing used blood. Here the CDR3 DNA reads TGCAGCGTTGAAGATCTTGGGGCCCGCACTGAAGCTTTCTTT. Residues: CSVEDLGARTEAFF.